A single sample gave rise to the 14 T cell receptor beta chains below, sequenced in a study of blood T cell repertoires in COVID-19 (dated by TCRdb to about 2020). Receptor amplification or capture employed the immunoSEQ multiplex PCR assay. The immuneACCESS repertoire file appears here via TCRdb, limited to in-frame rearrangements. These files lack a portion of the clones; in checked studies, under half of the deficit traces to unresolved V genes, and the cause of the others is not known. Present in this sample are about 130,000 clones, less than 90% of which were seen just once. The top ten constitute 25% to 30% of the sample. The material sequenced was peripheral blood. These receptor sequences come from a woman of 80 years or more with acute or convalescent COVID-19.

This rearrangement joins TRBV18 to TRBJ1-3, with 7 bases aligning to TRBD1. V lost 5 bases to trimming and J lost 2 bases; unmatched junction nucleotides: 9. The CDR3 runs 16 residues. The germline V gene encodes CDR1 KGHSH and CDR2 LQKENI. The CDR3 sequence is CASSSSRGDTGNTIYF. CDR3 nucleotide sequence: TGTGCCAGCTCATCTTCCAGGGGGGATACTGGAAACACCATATATTTT.

CDR3 DNA: TGTGCCAGCAGCGTAGCAGGTACCTCTGGAAACACCATATATTTT. Protein sequence: CASSVAGTSGNTIYF. The rearrangement uses TRBV9 and TRBJ1-3; D is unclear. V was cut by 0 bases and J by 0 bases, with 7 bases left in between. From germline, CDR1 is SGDLS and CDR2 YYNGEE. The CDR3 has 15 residues.

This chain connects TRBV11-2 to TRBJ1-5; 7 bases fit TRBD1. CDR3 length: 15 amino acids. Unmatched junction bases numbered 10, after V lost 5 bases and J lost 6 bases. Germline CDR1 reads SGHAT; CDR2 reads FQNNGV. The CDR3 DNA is TGTGCCAGCAGCCCGGGGACAGTTCGGGGTCAGCCCCAGCATTTT. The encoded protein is CASSPGTVRGQPQHF.

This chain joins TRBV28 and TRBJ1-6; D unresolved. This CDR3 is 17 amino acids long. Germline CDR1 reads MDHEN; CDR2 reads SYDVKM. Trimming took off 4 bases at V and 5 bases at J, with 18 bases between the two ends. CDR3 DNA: TGTGCCAGCAGTTCCCCGGCGGGCCGACGAGATAATTCACCCCTCCACTTT. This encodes CASSSPAGRRDNSPLHF.

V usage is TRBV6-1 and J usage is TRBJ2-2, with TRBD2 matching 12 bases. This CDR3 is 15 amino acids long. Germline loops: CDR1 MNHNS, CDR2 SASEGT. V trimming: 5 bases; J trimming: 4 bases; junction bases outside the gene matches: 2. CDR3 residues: CASSSSGGGTGELFF. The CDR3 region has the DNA TGTGCCAGCAGTTCTAGCGGGGGGGGCACCGGGGAGCTGTTTTTT.

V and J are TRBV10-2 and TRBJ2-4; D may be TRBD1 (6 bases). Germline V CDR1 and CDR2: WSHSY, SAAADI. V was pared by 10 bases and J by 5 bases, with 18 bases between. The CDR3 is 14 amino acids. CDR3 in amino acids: CATTNDRTENIQYF. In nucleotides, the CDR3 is TGCGCCACCACTAACGACAGGACGGAAAACATTCAGTACTTC.

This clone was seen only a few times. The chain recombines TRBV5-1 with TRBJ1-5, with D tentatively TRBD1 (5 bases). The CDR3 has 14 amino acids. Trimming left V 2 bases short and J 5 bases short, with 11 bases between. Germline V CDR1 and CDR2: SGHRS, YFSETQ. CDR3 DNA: TGCGCCAGCAGCTTAGGGGAAGGGGATCAGCCCCAGCATTTT. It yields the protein CASSLGEGDQPQHF.

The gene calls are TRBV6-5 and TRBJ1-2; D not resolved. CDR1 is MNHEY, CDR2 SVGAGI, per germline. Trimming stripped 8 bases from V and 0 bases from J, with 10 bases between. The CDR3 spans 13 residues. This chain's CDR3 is CASGLAPNYGYTF. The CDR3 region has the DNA TGTGCCAGCGGATTAGCTCCTAACTATGGCTACACCTTC.

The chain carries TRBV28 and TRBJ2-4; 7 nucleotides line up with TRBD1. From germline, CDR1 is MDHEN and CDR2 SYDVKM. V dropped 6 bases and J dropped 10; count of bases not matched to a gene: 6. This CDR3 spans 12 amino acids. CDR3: CASRTTGEIQYF. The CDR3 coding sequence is TGTGCCAGCAGGACTACAGGGGAAATTCAGTACTTC.

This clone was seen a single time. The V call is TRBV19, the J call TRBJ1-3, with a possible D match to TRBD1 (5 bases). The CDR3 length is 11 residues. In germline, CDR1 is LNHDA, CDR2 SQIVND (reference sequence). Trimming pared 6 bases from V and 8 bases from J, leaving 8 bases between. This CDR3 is CASSQGDTIYF. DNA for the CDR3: TGTGCCAGTAGCCAAGGGGACACCATATATTTT.

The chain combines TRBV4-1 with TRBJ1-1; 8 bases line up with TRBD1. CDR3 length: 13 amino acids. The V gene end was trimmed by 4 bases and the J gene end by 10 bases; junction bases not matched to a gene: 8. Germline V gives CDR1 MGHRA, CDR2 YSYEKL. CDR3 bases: TGCGCCAGCAGCCCGCTACCAGGGGGCAGAGCTTTCTTT. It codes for CASSPLPGGRAFF.

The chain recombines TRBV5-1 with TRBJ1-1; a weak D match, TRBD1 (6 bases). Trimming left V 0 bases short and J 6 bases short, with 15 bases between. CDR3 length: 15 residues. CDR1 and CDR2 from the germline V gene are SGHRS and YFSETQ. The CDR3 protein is CASSLAGGRVSEAFF. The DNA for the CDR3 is TGCGCCAGCAGCTTGGCCGGGGGGCGAGTCTCTGAAGCTTTCTTT.

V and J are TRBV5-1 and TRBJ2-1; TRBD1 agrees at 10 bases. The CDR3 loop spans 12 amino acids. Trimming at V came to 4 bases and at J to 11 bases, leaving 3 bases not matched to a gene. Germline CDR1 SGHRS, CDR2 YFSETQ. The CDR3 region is CASSGDRGQQFF. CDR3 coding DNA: TGCGCCAGCAGCGGCGACAGGGGGCAGCAGTTCTTC.

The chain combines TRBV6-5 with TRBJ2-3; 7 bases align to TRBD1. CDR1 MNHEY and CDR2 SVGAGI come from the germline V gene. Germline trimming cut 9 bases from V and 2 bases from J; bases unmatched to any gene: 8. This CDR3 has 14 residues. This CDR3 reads CASNRDRHTDTQYF. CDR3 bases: TGTGCCAGTAACCGGGACAGACACACAGATACGCAGTATTTT.